Shown below are 17 T cell receptor beta chains from a single sample sequenced in a study of early T cells in non-severe SARS-CoV-2 infection. TCRdb reanalysed the 5' RACE reads using MiXCR and keeps one entry per CDR3 protein. The repertoire holds some 57,000 distinct CDR3 sequences, with around 8% as singletons. Material for sequencing was whole blood. The receptors originated from an adult who was a healthcare worker with PCR-confirmed SARS-CoV-2 infection or an uninfected control (not recorded which).

The chain links TRBV24-1 to TRBJ2-1, with 11 bases identical to TRBD1. Germline V CDR1 and CDR2: KGHDR, SFDVKD. V trimming: 5 bases; J trimming: 8 bases; junction bases outside the gene matches: 7. There are 15 residues in the CDR3. This CDR3 is CATSGGQGAQDEQFF. CDR3 nucleotide sequence: TGTGCCACCAGTGGAGGACAGGGGGCGCAGGATGAGCAGTTCTTC.

The V and J genes are TRBV10-1 and TRBJ2-3; TRBD2 aligns across 10 bases. CDR3 size: 17 residues. The V gene end was trimmed by 1 base and the J gene end by 4 bases; junction bases not matched to a gene: 8. Germline assignment: CDR1 WNHNN and CDR2 SYGVQD (reference sequence). CDR3 nucleotides: TGCGCCAGCAGTGAGTTAACTAGCGGGGCCGGAGCAGATACGCAGTATTTT. This translates into CASSELTSGAGADTQYF.

At least ten counts were recorded for this clonotype. V gene TRBV29-1 combines with J gene TRBJ2-7; D may correspond to TRBD1 or TRBD2 (5 bases each). Per germline, CDR1 SQVTM and CDR2 ANQGSEA. V was clipped by 7 bases and J by 5 bases, with 15 bases between them. This CDR3 is built from 12 residues. The CDR3 coding sequence is TGCAGCGCGGCCGAGGGGATCAACGAGCAGTACTTC. Protein product: CSAAEGINEQYF.

This clonotype was recorded many times. Written as DNA, the CDR3 is TGTGCCAGCAGCCCGGCTTATGGCAGGGGCTACGAGCAGTACTTC. Amino acid sequence: CASSPAYGRGYEQYF. The V gene is TRBV7-2, the J gene TRBJ2-7; tentative D call: TRBD1 (6 bases). The germline V and J ends were trimmed by 5 bases and 3 bases, with 17 bases remaining between them. This CDR3 comprises 15 residues. Germline CDR1 and CDR2: SGHTA and FQGNSA.

The gene calls are TRBV20-1 and TRBJ2-5; unclear D gene. CDR3 length equals 14 residues. Per the germline V gene, CDR1 is DFQATT and CDR2 is SNEGSKA (reference sequence). V was cut by 1 base and J by 5 bases, with 14 bases left in between. The CDR3 DNA is TGCAGTGCTAGAGCGGGCGCTTCTTGGGAGACCCAGTACTTC. Protein: CSARAGASWETQYF.

The sample holds a few counts of this clonotype. V is TRBV6-5 and J is TRBJ2-4; 13 bases map to TRBD2. This CDR3 has 15 residues. The V segment lost 8 bases and the J segment 7 bases; nucleotides outside the gene matches: 8. Germline-derived CDR1 and CDR2 are MNHEY and SVGAGI. The CDR3 DNA sequence: TGTGCCAGCGCCTTGACTAGCGGGAGGTTGAACATTCAGTACTTC. Protein: CASALTSGRLNIQYF.

This clonotype was seen a few times. The chain couples TRBV29-1 to TRBJ2-4; no definite D call. The CDR3 has 12 amino acids. Germline CDR1 is SQVTM and CDR2 is ANQGSEA. The CDR3 DNA reads TGCACCCCGACCGGCCTTAAAAACATTCAGTACTTC. Its protein product is CTPTGLKNIQYF.

This clonotype was observed at least ten times. The chain is built from TRBV12-3 or TRBV12-4 and TRBJ2-2; D is undetermined. This CDR3 is built from 12 residues. Trimming left V 5 bases short and J 7 bases short, with 8 bases between. This chain's CDR3 is CASSPGIGELFF. The CDR3 DNA reads TGTGCCAGCAGTCCCGGAATCGGGGAGCTGTTTTTT.

This clonotype was seen ten or more times. The V gene is TRBV7-6, the J gene TRBJ2-7; 9 nucleotides agree with TRBD1. The CDR3 totals 15 residues. Germline V gives CDR1 SGHVS, CDR2 FNYEAQ. With V trimmed by 2 bases and J by 5 bases, 7 bases remained unmatched. The CDR3 reads CASSLTGGEEDEQYF. As DNA, the CDR3 is TGTGCCAGCAGCTTAACAGGGGGCGAGGAGGACGAGCAGTACTTC.

This chain connects TRBV20-1 to TRBJ1-2; D is possibly TRBD1 (5 bases). CDR1 and CDR2 from the germline V gene are DFQATT and SNEGSKA (reference sequence). V gave up 6 bases and J gave up 4 bases, with 12 bases separating them. The CDR3 spans 12 residues. Here the CDR3 DNA reads TGCAGTGCCAGCGACAGACCCTATGGCTACACCTTC. Translated, it gives CSASDRPYGYTF.

Many counts were recorded for this clonotype. This sequence joins TRBV7-9 and TRBJ2-5, with 8 bases matching TRBD1. This CDR3 is 15 amino acids long. The V gene end was trimmed by 4 bases and the J gene end by 3 bases; junction bases not matched to a gene: 7. CDR1 is SEHNR and CDR2 is FQNEAQ in the germline V gene (reference sequence). Written as DNA, the CDR3 is TGTGCCAGCAGCTCCCCTGGACAGGGAGAAGAGACCCAGTACTTC. This sequence encodes CASSSPGQGEETQYF. The variable domain in full, completed from reference TRBV7-9 and TRBJ2-5, reads DTGVSQNPRHKITKRGQNVTFRCDPISEHNRLYWYRQTLGQGPEFLTYFQNEAQLEKSRLLSDRFSAERPKGSFSTLEIQRTEQGDSAMYLCASSSPGQGEETQYFGPGTRLLVL.

The table lists this clonotype with many counts. The chain combines TRBV5-1 with TRBJ2-5, with D hard to call. Trimming took 7 bases from V and 1 from J, leaving 11 bases between them. This CDR3 is 13 amino acids long. From germline, CDR1 is SGHRS and CDR2 YFSETQ. CDR3 sequence: CASGKSPQETQYF. The CDR3 DNA sequence: TGCGCCAGCGGTAAATCCCCCCAAGAGACCCAGTACTTC.

In this sample, this clonotype turned up many times. V and J are TRBV6-5 and TRBJ2-1; TRBD1 agrees at 9 bases. Germline assignment: CDR1 MNHEY and CDR2 SVGAGI. V lost 4 bases, J lost 12 bases, and 10 bases stayed unmatched. The CDR3 is 14 amino acids. CDR3 protein: CASSLAGTGRVQFF. The CDR3 DNA sequence: TGTGCCAGCAGTTTAGCCGGGACAGGGCGGGTGCAGTTCTTC.

This chain uses TRBV24-1 with TRBJ2-1; no clear D gene. The V gene's germline CDR1 is KGHDR and CDR2 SFDVKD. The CDR3 is made up of 14 amino acids. V lost 4 bases, J lost 7 bases, and 13 bases lay in between. In nucleotides, the CDR3 is TGTGCCACCAGTGACGCCGACGGACGAAATGAGCAGTTCTTC. Translated, it gives CATSDADGRNEQFF.

This clonotype was counted at least ten times. The chain recombines TRBV11-2 with TRBJ2-1; perhaps TRBD2 as D (5 bases). CDR3 length: 13 residues. V lost 3 bases to trimming and J lost 4 bases, with 7 bases between them. Germline-derived CDR1 and CDR2 are SGHAT and FQNNGV. The CDR3 DNA follows: TGTGCCAGCAGCTTGGACTCTTACAATGAGCAGTTCTTC. Amino acid sequence: CASSLDSYNEQFF.

This clonotype appeared a few times. This chain uses TRBV18 with TRBJ1-4; possibly TRBD1 for D (5 bases). CDR3 length equals 15 residues. Germline-derived CDR1 and CDR2 are KGHSH and LQKENI. The V and J ends lost 0 bases and 1 base respectively, with 6 bases between them. The CDR3 protein is CASSPPGETNEKLFF. Written as DNA, the CDR3 is TGTGCCAGCTCACCACCAGGGGAAACTAATGAAAAACTGTTTTTT. The whole variable domain, filled in from reference TRBV18 and TRBJ1-4, reads NAGVMQNPRHLVRRRGQEARLRCSPMKGHSHVYWYRQLPEEGLKFMVYLQKENIIDESGMPKERFSAEFPKEGPSILRIQQVVRGDSAAYFCASSPPGETNEKLFFGSGTQLSVL.

The chain combines TRBV18 with TRBJ1-4; no firm D call. CDR1 and CDR2 from the germline V gene are KGHSH and LQKENI. V shed 6 bases and J shed 3 bases, with 14 bases lying between them. The CDR3 covers 15 residues. The chain's CDR3 is CASSQEKGSNEKLFF. In DNA form, the CDR3 reads TGTGCCAGCTCGCAAGAAAAGGGATCTAATGAAAAACTGTTTTTT.